The present entry profiles one T cell receptor (beta chain) with its context. This specimen belongs to a study of T-cell reconstitution after alpha-beta-depleted transplantation in children. Losses at the gene ends were 7 bases for V and 3 bases for J; bases not matched to a gene: 7. Germline lookup yields CDR1 SSHAT and CDR2 FNYEAQ (reference sequence). The CDR3 totals 16 residues. The TCRbeta library incorporated unique molecular identifiers. TCRdb recomputed calls from the PCR reads with MiXCR, one row per CDR3 protein. The sample gives 200,000 to 250,000 distinct CDR3 sequences, roughly a tenth of which show up once; 5% to 7% is in the top ten.

The chain uses TRBV7-7 and TRBJ2-2; TRBD2 aligns across 11 bases. The clonotype originates from a human donor who donated a stem cell graft to a child with acute lymphoblastic leukemia. Sequenced here: PBMCs from the stem cell graft donor, sampled from the stem cell graft. CDR3 bases: TGTGCCAGCACTAACCTAGCGGGAGGATACACCGGGGAGCTGTTTTTT. Its translation is CASTNLAGGYTGELFF.